The 14 T cell receptor beta chains in this list originate from one sample, sequenced in a study of T cell changes during pregnancy in multiple sclerosis. This table comes from immunoSEQ multiplex PCR, and its TCRdb copy is limited to in-frame clones, with some not included. Of about 56,000 clones listed, around 91% were seen once; the top ten hold more than 1.5%. The sample here was peripheral blood, taken after pregnancy. Receptors originate from a female donor with multiple sclerosis, enrolled in a pregnancy study.

The chain couples TRBV2 to TRBJ2-7; 8 nucleotides agree with TRBD1. Unmatched junction bases numbered 17, after V lost 5 bases and J lost 2 bases. Germline V CDR1 and CDR2: SNHLY, FYNNEI. The CDR3 is 18 amino acids. The CDR3: CASSNPTIPGQATYEQYF. Here the CDR3 DNA reads TGTGCCAGCAGTAACCCTACTATTCCGGGACAGGCCACCTACGAGCAGTACTTC.

The V call is TRBV9, the J call TRBJ2-1; D ambiguous. V was trimmed by 3 bases and J by 0 bases, leaving 4 bases between them. The CDR3 length is 13 residues. Germline CDR1 SGDLS, CDR2 YYNGEE. For the CDR3, the DNA is TGTGCCAGCAGCGCGAGCTCCTACAATGAGCAGTTCTTC. Amino acid sequence: CASSASSYNEQFF. Full variable domain (remainder filled in from reference TRBV9 and TRBJ2-1): DSGVTQTPKHLITATGQRVTLRCSPRSGDLSVYWYQQSLDQGLQFLIQYYNGEERAKGNILERFSAQQFPDLHSELNLSSLELGDSALYFCASSASSYNEQFFGPGTRLTVL.

The chain employs TRBV28 and TRBJ2-3; TRBD1 matches at 9 bases. Germline values: CDR1 MDHEN, CDR2 SYDVKM. After removal of 8 bases from V and 0 bases from J, the junction contained 6 bases not matched to a gene. This CDR3 has 15 amino acids. The CDR3 DNA sequence: TGTGCCAGCCATCGGGACAGGGCGAGCACAGATACGCAGTATTTT. Its protein product is CASHRDRASTDTQYF.

This rearrangement joins TRBV7-6 to TRBJ2-2; D unclear. V shed 5 bases and J shed 6 bases, with 10 bases lying between them. This CDR3 is 13 amino acids long. Germline CDR1 SGHVS, CDR2 FNYEAQ. The CDR3 is CASSPVHAGELFF. CDR3 coding DNA: TGTGCCAGCAGCCCGGTCCATGCCGGGGAGCTGTTTTTT.

J is TRBJ1-3 and V is TRBV4-2, with D possibly matching TRBD1 (5 bases). This CDR3 contains 13 residues. V lost 4 bases and J 4 bases, leaving 8 bases between the germline ends. CDR1 is LGHNA and CDR2 is YNFKEQ in the germline V gene. The CDR3 protein is CASSRDRGNTIYF. The CDR3 DNA sequence: TGTGCCAGCAGCCGCGACAGAGGAAACACCATATATTTT.

The chain couples TRBV27 to TRBJ2-7; D possibly corresponds to TRBD1 (6 bases). In germline, CDR1 is MNHEY, CDR2 SMNVEV (reference sequence). The CDR3 runs to 14 residues. V shed 7 bases and J shed 0 bases, with 13 bases lying between them. The CDR3 protein is CASTPTGSSYEQYF. CDR3 DNA sequence: TGTGCCAGCACCCCCACAGGGTCCTCCTACGAGCAGTACTTC.

The chain recombines TRBV4-3 with TRBJ2-7, with 8 positions matching TRBD1. The germline gives CDR1 LGHNA, CDR2 YSLEER. V gave up 4 bases and J gave up 6 bases; unmatched junction bases: 17. The CDR3 totals 17 residues. The CDR3 sequence is CASSPGQGRRDYSEQYF. In DNA form, the CDR3 reads TGCGCCAGCAGCCCCGGACAGGGAAGGAGGGATTACAGCGAGCAGTACTTC.

This sequence joins TRBV28 and TRBJ2-1; tentative D call: TRBD2 (5 bases). The V gene lost 6 bases and the J gene lost 3 bases, with 12 bases spanning the gap. Germline V gives CDR1 MDHEN, CDR2 SYDVKM. CDR3 length: 14 residues. The CDR3 DNA is TGTGCCAGCAGCCCCCCAGCGGACTACAATGAGCAGTTCTTC. It translates to CASSPPADYNEQFF.

The chain combines TRBV7-2 with TRBJ2-4; TRBD2 matches at 7 bases. V gave up 0 bases and J gave up 5 bases; unmatched junction bases: 1. Germline assignment: CDR1 SGHTA and CDR2 FQGNSA. This CDR3 contains 14 residues. The chain's CDR3 is CASSLAGGENIQYF. CDR3 DNA sequence: TGTGCCAGCAGCTTAGCGGGGGGGGAAAACATTCAGTACTTC.

The rearrangement uses TRBV6-4 and TRBJ2-6; D call uncertain. CDR3 length equals 14 residues. Germline loops: CDR1 MRHNA, CDR2 SNTAGT. V lost 8 bases and J lost 0, with 8 bases in between. The CDR3: CASPVPSGANVLTF. The CDR3 nucleotides are TGTGCCAGCCCTGTCCCCTCTGGGGCCAACGTCCTGACTTTC.

This clone was counted a single time. The V and J genes are TRBV23-1 and TRBJ1-3; D unclear. TRBV23-1 qualifies as an ORF whose function is uncertain. CDR3 size: 17 residues. Trimming removed 0 bases at V and 0 bases at J, with 12 bases between. The DNA of the CDR3 is TGCGCCAGCAGTCAATCGGCTGCAGGCCTCTCTGGAAACACCATATATTTT. Its protein product is CASSQSAAGLSGNTIYF.

The rearrangement joins TRBV7-9 to TRBJ2-1; possible D gene TRBD2, 6 bases. Between the trimmed V and J ends, which lost 1 base and 8 bases, there was a span of 24 bases. CDR1 is SEHNR, CDR2 FQNEAQ, per germline (reference sequence). CDR3 length: 18 amino acids. The CDR3 protein is CASSLGRDSRRYVYEQFF. The CDR3 nucleotides are TGTGCCAGCAGCTTAGGCCGGGACTCCCGTCGGTATGTGTATGAGCAGTTCTTC.

The chain links TRBV5-1 to TRBJ2-3; 15 bases match TRBD2. With 0 bases clipped from V and 5 bases from J, the junction kept 4 bases outside the gene matches. The CDR3 sequence is 17 residues long. In germline, CDR1 is SGHRS, CDR2 YFSETQ. The CDR3 protein is CASSLEPGLAGGDTQYF. The CDR3 region has the DNA TGCGCCAGCAGCTTGGAACCGGGACTAGCGGGGGGAGATACGCAGTATTTT.

This clone is a singleton in its sample. The chain carries TRBV10-3 and TRBJ1-3, with D unresolved. The V and J ends lost 8 bases and 0 bases respectively, with 11 bases between them. The V gene's germline CDR1 is ENHRY and CDR2 SYGVKD. This CDR3 has 14 residues. The CDR3 coding sequence is TGTGCCATCCATGACTCGAGCTCTGGAAACACCATATATTTT. As protein: CAIHDSSSGNTIYF.